Sequencing of this T cell receptor beta chain was carried out in a study of cytomegalovirus exposure and HLA in healthy donors. Study context: HLA-typed donors were the source of about 85 million unique TCRs, which an early data release held. Genetic ancestry analysis placed approximately 78% of the 398 donors that were genotyped in the Caucasian-associated cluster.

Findings and limits, study-wide: Sequencing artifact likely explains a cluster of highly shared sequence variants.

Remarks on this clone: The target antigen is unknown.

Healthy bone marrow donors made up the donor group. CDR1 MGHRA and CDR2 YSYEKL come from the germline V gene. CDR3 length equals 17 residues. Germline trimming cut 4 bases from V and 8 bases from J; bases unmatched to any gene: 7. The PCR was carried out with 60 Vbeta primers and 13 Jbeta primers. Sequenced by immunoSEQ multiplex PCR; TCRdb stores in-frame clones only, minus some. In the table there are roughly 110,000 clones, roughly 80% of which are singletons. The sequence was collected from a man aged 40-50 years in good health and CMV-seronegative. This chain connects TRBV4-1 to TRBJ2-2; 16 bases fit TRBD2. The source material was PBMCs. CDR3: CASSPEGLAGGRGELFF. The CDR3 coding sequence is TGCGCCAGCAGCCCCGAGGGACTAGCGGGGGGGCGTGGGGAGCTGTTTTTT.